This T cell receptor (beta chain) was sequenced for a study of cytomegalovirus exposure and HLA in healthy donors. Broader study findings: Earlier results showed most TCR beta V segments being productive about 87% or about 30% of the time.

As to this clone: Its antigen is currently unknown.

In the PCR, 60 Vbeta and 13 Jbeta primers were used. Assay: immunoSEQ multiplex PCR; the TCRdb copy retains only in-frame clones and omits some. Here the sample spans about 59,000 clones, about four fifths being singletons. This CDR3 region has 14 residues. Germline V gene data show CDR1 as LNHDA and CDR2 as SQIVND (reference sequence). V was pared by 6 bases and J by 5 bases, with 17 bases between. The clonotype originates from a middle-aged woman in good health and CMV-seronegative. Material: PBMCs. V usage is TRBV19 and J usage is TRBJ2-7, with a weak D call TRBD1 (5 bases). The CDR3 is CASSPRVRADEQYF. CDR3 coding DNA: TGTGCCAGTAGCCCAAGAGTCAGGGCGGACGAGCAGTACTTC. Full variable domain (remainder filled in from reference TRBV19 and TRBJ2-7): DGGITQSPKYLFRKEGQNVTLSCEQNLNHDAMYWYRQDPGQGLRLIYYSQIVNDFQKGDIAEGYSVSREKKESFPLTVTSAQKNPTAFYLCASSPRVRADEQYFGPGTRLTVT.